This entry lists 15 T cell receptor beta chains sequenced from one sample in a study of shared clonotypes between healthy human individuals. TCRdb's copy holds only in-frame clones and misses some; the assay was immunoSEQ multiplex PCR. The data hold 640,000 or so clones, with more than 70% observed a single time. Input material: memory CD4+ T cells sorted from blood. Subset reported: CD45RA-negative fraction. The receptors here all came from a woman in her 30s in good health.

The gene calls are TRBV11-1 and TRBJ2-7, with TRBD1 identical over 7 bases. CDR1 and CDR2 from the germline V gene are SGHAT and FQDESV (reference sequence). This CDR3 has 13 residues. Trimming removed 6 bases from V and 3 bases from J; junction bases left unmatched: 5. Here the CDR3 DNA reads TGTGCCAGCAGTAAGGACAGGAGCTACGAGCAGTACTTC. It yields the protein CASSKDRSYEQYF. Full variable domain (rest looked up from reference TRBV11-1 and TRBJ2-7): EAEVAQSPRYKITEKSQAVAFWCDPISGHATLYWYRQILGQGPELLVQFQDESVVDDSQLPKDRFSAERLKGVDSTLKIQPAELGDSAMYLCASSKDRSYEQYFGPGTRLTVT.

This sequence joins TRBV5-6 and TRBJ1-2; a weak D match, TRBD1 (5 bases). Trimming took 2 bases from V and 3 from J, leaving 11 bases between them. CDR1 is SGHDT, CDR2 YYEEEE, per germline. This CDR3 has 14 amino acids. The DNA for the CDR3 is TGTGCCAGCAGCTTTTTAGACAGCTACTATGGCTACACCTTC. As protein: CASSFLDSYYGYTF.

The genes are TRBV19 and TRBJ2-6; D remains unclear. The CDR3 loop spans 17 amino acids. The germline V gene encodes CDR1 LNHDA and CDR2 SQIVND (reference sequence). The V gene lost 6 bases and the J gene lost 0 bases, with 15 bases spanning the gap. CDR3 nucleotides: TGTGCCAGTAGCCGTATATCTAGAAACTCTGGGGCCAACGTCCTGACTTTC. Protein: CASSRISRNSGANVLTF.

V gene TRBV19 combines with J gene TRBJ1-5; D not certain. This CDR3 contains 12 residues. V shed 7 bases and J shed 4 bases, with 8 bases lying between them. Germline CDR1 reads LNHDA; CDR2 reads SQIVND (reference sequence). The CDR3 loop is CASNLVNQPQHF. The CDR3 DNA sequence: TGTGCCAGTAATTTGGTTAATCAGCCCCAGCATTTT.

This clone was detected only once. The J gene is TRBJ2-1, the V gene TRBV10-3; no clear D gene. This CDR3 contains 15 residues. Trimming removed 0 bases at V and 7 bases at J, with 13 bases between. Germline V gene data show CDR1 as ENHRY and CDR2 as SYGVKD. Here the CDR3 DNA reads TGTGCCATCAGTGAGTCGGACGTTTTGGGTAATGAGCAGTTCTTC. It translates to CAISESDVLGNEQFF.

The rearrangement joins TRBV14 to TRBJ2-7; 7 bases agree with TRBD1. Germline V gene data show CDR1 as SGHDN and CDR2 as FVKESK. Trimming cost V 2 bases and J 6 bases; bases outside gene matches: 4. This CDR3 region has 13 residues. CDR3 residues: CASSQYGTAEQYF. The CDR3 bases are TGTGCCAGCAGCCAATACGGGACAGCCGAGCAGTACTTC.

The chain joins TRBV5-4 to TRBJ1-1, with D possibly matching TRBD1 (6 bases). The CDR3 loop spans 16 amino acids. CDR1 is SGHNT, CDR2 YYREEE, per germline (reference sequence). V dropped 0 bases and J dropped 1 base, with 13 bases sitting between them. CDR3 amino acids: CASSLGEGERNTEAFF. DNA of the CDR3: TGTGCCAGCAGCTTGGGGGAGGGGGAGCGGAACACTGAAGCTTTCTTT.

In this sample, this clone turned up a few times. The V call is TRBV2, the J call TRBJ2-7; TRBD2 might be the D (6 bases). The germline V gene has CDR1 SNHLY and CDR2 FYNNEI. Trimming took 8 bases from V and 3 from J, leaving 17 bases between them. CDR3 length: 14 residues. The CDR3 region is CASFTSRVIYEQYF. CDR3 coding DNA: TGTGCCAGCTTTACTAGCCGCGTCATCTACGAGCAGTACTTC.

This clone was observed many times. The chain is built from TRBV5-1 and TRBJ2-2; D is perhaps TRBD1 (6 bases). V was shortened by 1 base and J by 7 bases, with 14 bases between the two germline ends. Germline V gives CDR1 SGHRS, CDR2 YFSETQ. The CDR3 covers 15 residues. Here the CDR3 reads CASSLYSGASGELFF. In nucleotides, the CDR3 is TGCGCCAGCAGCTTGTACTCAGGGGCGAGCGGGGAGCTGTTTTTT.

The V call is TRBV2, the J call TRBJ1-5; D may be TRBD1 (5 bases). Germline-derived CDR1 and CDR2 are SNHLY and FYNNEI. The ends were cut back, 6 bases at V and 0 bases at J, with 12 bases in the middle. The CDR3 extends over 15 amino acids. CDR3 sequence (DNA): TGTGCCAGCAGGGATAACAGGTATAGCAATCAGCCCCAGCATTTT. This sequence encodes CASRDNRYSNQPQHF.

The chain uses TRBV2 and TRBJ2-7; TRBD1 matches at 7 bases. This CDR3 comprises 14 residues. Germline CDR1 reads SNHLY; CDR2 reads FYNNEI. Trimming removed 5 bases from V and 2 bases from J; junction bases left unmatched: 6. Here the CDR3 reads CASSPGQPTYEQYF. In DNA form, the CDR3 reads TGTGCCAGCAGTCCGGGACAGCCAACCTACGAGCAGTACTTC.

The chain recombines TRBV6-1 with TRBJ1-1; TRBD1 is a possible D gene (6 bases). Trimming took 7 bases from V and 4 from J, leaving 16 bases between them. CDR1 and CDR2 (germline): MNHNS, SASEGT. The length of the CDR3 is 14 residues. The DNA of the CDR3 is TGTGCCAGCACGGCACGGGGGCCGGGCACTGAAGCTTTCTTT. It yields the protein CASTARGPGTEAFF.

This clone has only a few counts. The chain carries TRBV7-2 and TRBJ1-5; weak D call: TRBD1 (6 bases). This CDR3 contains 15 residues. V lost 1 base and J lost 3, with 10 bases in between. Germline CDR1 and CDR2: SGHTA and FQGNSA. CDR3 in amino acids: CASSLVAGDNQPQHF. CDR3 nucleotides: TGTGCCAGCAGCTTAGTGGCAGGGGACAATCAGCCCCAGCATTTT.

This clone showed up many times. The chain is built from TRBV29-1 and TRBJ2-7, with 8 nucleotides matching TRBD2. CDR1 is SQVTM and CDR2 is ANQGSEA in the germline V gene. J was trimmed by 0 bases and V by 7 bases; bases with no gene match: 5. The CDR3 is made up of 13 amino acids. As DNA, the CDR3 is TGCAGCGGTGTGAGCGGGAGCTCCTACGAGCAGTACTTC. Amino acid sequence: CSGVSGSSYEQYF.

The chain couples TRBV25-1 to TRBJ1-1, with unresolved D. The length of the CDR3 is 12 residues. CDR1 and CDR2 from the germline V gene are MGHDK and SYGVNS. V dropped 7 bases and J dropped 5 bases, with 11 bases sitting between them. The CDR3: CASMTLGTEAFF. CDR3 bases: TGTGCCAGCATGACCCTGGGGACTGAAGCTTTCTTT.